The next 26 T cell receptor beta chains were all read from a single sample in a study of control samples from healthy donors and cancer patients. Assay used: immunoSEQ multiplex PCR; TCRdb lists only in-frame clones, some missing. The sample yields about 160,000 clones, around nine tenths seen once. The sample consisted of blood. The receptors shown here come from a young woman in good health.

This sequence joins TRBV6-1 and TRBJ1-2; possible D gene TRBD1, 5 bases. Between the trimmed V and J ends, which lost 2 bases and 4 bases, there was a span of 11 bases. CDR1 is MNHNS and CDR2 is SASEGT in the germline V gene. The CDR3 is 14 amino acids. The DNA for the CDR3 is TGTGCCAGCAGTGAATGGGACCCGGGCTATGGCTACACCTTC. Translated, it gives CASSEWDPGYGYTF.

V and J are TRBV5-4 and TRBJ2-7; no definite D call. Germline V lookup: CDR1 SGHNT, CDR2 YYREEE (reference sequence). With 3 bases removed from V and 5 bases from J, the gap between germline ends came to 21 bases. This CDR3 has 16 residues. CDR3 protein: CASSSKGLGRLDEQYF. DNA of the CDR3: TGTGCCAGCAGCTCAAAGGGCTTGGGCAGACTCGACGAGCAGTACTTC.

The V and J genes are TRBV28 and TRBJ2-2; 9 bases line up with TRBD2. From germline, CDR1 is MDHEN and CDR2 SYDVKM. The V and J ends lost 3 bases and 6 bases, in that order; junction bases with no gene match: 5. The CDR3 extends over 15 amino acids. CDR3: CASSLGGRGAGELFF. Written as DNA, the CDR3 is TGTGCCAGCAGTTTGGGCGGGAGGGGCGCCGGGGAGCTGTTTTTT. Together with reference TRBV28 and TRBJ2-2, the CDR3 gives the full variable domain: DVKVTQSSRYLVKRTGEKVFLECVQDMDHENMFWYRQDPGLGLRLIYFSYDVKMKEKGDIPEGYSVSREKKERFSLILESASTNQTSMYLCASSLGGRGAGELFFGEGSRLTVL.

This clone is a singleton in its sample. The chain employs TRBV6-4 and TRBJ2-2; TRBD2 matches at 10 bases. CDR1 is MRHNA, CDR2 SNTAGT, per germline. Unmatched junction bases numbered 0, after V lost 4 bases and J lost 4 bases. This CDR3 contains 14 residues. CDR3: CASSASGSTGELFF. DNA of the CDR3: TGTGCCAGCAGTGCTAGCGGGAGCACCGGGGAGCTGTTTTTT.

In this sample, this clone turned up once. CDR3 amino acids: CASSRVKGEQYF. The CDR3 nucleotides are TGTGCCAGCTCACGGGTTAAGGGCGAGCAGTACTTC. The chain employs TRBV18 and TRBJ2-7; D is undetermined. The V end was cut by 4 bases, the J end by 6 bases, with 10 bases between. Looked up from germline, CDR1 is KGHSH and CDR2 is LQKENI. This CDR3 has 12 residues.

The rearrangement uses TRBV13 and TRBJ1-5, with D possibly TRBD1 on 6 matching bases. From germline, CDR1 is PRHDT and CDR2 FYEKMQ (reference sequence). The V gene lost 0 bases and the J gene lost 1 base, with 10 bases spanning the gap. The CDR3 is 16 amino acids. In DNA, the CDR3 is TGTGCCAGCAGCTTAGGCCCCGGGACAAGCAATCAGCCCCAGCATTTT. This gives the protein CASSLGPGTSNQPQHF.

The V call is TRBV7-2, the J call TRBJ2-2; a possible D gene is TRBD2 (6 bases). Trimming left V 1 base short and J 5 bases short, with 8 bases between. This CDR3 has 14 residues. CDR1 SGHTA and CDR2 FQGNSA come from the germline V gene. The CDR3 DNA reads as TGTGCCAGCAGCTTAGTCGCGGGAACCGGGGAGCTGTTTTTT. This sequence encodes CASSLVAGTGELFF.

The chain is built from TRBV7-9 and TRBJ2-7, with D unclear. CDR1 is SEHNR, CDR2 FQNEAQ, per germline (reference sequence). The CDR3 totals 14 residues. V shed 5 bases and J shed 5 bases, with 16 bases lying between them. For the CDR3, the DNA is TGTGCCAGCAGCCGAAGGACGGAGATGGACGAGCAGTACTTC. The encoded protein is CASSRRTEMDEQYF.

V gene TRBV15 combines with J gene TRBJ1-4; 9 bases line up with TRBD1. The germline gives CDR1 LNHNV, CDR2 YYDKDF (reference sequence). The CDR3 spans 15 residues. Trimming cost V 1 base and J 8 bases; bases outside gene matches: 5. The CDR3 sequence: CATSRGTGVLEKLFF. The CDR3 DNA reads as TGTGCCACCAGCAGAGGGACAGGGGTGTTGGAAAAACTGTTTTTT.

V is TRBV27 and J is TRBJ2-1; D not resolved. This CDR3 comprises 15 residues. Germline values: CDR1 MNHEY, CDR2 SMNVEV (reference sequence). The V end was cut by 5 bases, the J end by 5 bases, with 16 bases between. CDR3 in amino acids: CASSKAGWVHNEQFF. CDR3 nucleotide sequence: TGTGCCAGCAGTAAAGCCGGGTGGGTACACAATGAGCAGTTCTTC.

V and J are TRBV7-2 and TRBJ2-5; D is undetermined. The CDR3 loop spans 14 amino acids. V was clipped by 1 base and J by 2 bases, with 8 bases between them. CDR1 and CDR2 (germline): SGHTA, FQGNSA. The CDR3 protein is CASSLVARQETQYF. The DNA for the CDR3 is TGTGCCAGCAGCTTAGTGGCCAGGCAAGAGACCCAGTACTTC.

V usage is TRBV3-1 (or the pseudogene TRBV3-2) and J usage is TRBJ2-5; 9 nucleotides agree with TRBD2. Looked up from germline, CDR1 is LGHDT and CDR2 is YNNKEL (reference sequence). V gave up 0 bases and J gave up 1 base; unmatched junction bases: 3. This CDR3 contains 16 residues. CDR3 sequence (DNA): TGTGCCAGCAGCCAAGATTTGACTAGCGGCCAAGAGACCCAGTACTTC. Residues: CASSQDLTSGQETQYF.

This clone was observed once. The V call is TRBV6-2 or TRBV6-3, the J call TRBJ2-5; tentatively, D is TRBD2 (5 bases). Germline values: CDR1 MNHEY, CDR2 SVGEGT. The V and J ends lost 2 bases and 1 base respectively, with 14 bases between them. CDR3 size: 16 residues. CDR3 residues: CASSYVGTGIQETQYF. In DNA, the CDR3 is TGTGCCAGCAGTTACGTTGGAACGGGGATCCAAGAGACCCAGTACTTC.

The chain uses TRBV27 and TRBJ2-5, with D hard to call. The V end was cut by 3 bases, the J end by 3 bases, with 11 bases between. The CDR3 covers 14 residues. Germline V lookup: CDR1 MNHEY, CDR2 SMNVEV (reference sequence). The CDR3 is CASSFLSDKETQYF. The DNA of the CDR3 is TGTGCCAGCAGTTTTCTTTCCGACAAAGAGACCCAGTACTTC.

The V and J genes are TRBV27 and TRBJ2-7, with 11 bases that match TRBD2. Trimming at V came to 6 bases and at J to 3 bases, leaving 10 bases not matched to a gene. The CDR3 is 16 residues long. Germline V lookup: CDR1 MNHEY, CDR2 SMNVEV (reference sequence). Here the CDR3 reads CASSGTSGEMGYEQYF. CDR3 coding DNA: TGTGCCAGCAGCGGGACTAGCGGAGAGATGGGCTACGAGCAGTACTTC.

The V call is TRBV4-2, the J call TRBJ2-7; a possible D gene is TRBD2 (6 bases). The V gene's germline CDR1 is LGHNA and CDR2 YNFKEQ. Trimming left V 3 bases short and J 1 base short, with 13 bases between. The CDR3 is made up of 15 amino acids. CDR3 DNA: TGTGCCAGCAGCCAGCTTTTAGCGGTGTCCTACGAGCAGTACTTC. This gives the protein CASSQLLAVSYEQYF.

This chain connects TRBV5-4 to TRBJ2-1, with TRBD2 identical over 7 bases. The CDR3 sequence is 18 residues long. The germline CDR1 and CDR2 sequences are SGHNT and YYREEE (reference sequence). After removal of 3 bases from V and 0 bases from J, the junction contained 12 bases not matched to a gene. The CDR3 spells CASSSLIELASSYNEQFF. CDR3 DNA: TGTGCCAGCAGCTCCCTAATAGAACTAGCGAGCTCCTACAATGAGCAGTTCTTC.

V gene TRBV5-1 combines with J gene TRBJ2-5; the match to TRBD2 covers 7 bases. Germline trimming cut 0 bases from V and 5 bases from J; bases unmatched to any gene: 4. Germline lookup yields CDR1 SGHRS and CDR2 YFSETQ. The CDR3 is made up of 14 amino acids. The CDR3 reads CASSLGSGLETQYF. In DNA, the CDR3 is TGCGCCAGCAGCTTGGGTAGCGGGTTGGAGACCCAGTACTTC.

The chain is built from TRBV7-9 and TRBJ1-5, with 9 bases matching TRBD1. Germline CDR1 SEHNR, CDR2 FQNEAQ (reference sequence). The CDR3 spans 16 residues. V was pared by 1 base and J by 6 bases, with 7 bases of the junction left unmatched. Written as DNA, the CDR3 is TGTGCCAGCAGCTTAGATATGGGACAGGGCGTTCAGCCCCAGCATTTT. It encodes CASSLDMGQGVQPQHF.

V is TRBV5-6 and J is TRBJ1-3, with D possibly matching TRBD1 (5 bases). Trimming stripped 2 bases from V and 5 bases from J, with 11 bases between. Germline CDR1 and CDR2: SGHDT and YYEEEE. This CDR3 has 14 residues. This CDR3 reads CASSLLQGRNTIYF. In DNA form, the CDR3 reads TGTGCCAGCAGCTTACTTCAGGGAAGAAACACCATATATTTT.

V is TRBV5-1 and J is TRBJ2-1; the match to TRBD2 covers 13 bases. Trimming removed 0 bases from V and 3 bases from J; junction bases left unmatched: 12. The CDR3 totals 20 residues. Germline V gene sequence: CDR1 SGHRS, CDR2 YFSETQ. The CDR3 is CASSLGAGTSGIRFYNEQFF. The DNA of the CDR3 is TGCGCCAGCAGCTTGGGGGCCGGGACTAGCGGGATCCGATTCTACAATGAGCAGTTCTTC.

The J gene is TRBJ2-2, the V gene TRBV27; 10 bases are shared with TRBD2. In germline, CDR1 is MNHEY, CDR2 SMNVEV (reference sequence). The junction had 8 bases not matched to a gene; V was cut back by 3 bases and J by 7 bases. The CDR3 is 16 residues long. The CDR3 DNA is TGTGCCAGCAGTTTTCGGCCGGGACTAGCGATCGGGGAGCTGTTTTTT. It encodes CASSFRPGLAIGELFF.

Points on this clone: In the same sample, other DNA sequences code for this CDR3. The chain links TRBV28 to TRBJ2-7, with TRBD1 as a possible D gene (5 bases). The CDR3 runs to 13 residues. Trimming shortened V by 2 bases and J by 4 bases, and 9 bases separated the two germline ends. Germline V gene sequence: CDR1 MDHEN, CDR2 SYDVKM. In nucleotides, the CDR3 is TGTGCCAGCAGTTTAGACAGCTCATACGAGCAGTACTTC. Its translation is CASSLDSSYEQYF.

This clone was recorded once. V is TRBV6-6 and J is TRBJ1-2; maybe TRBD1 (5 bases). The CDR3 runs 13 residues. CDR1 is MNHNY and CDR2 is SVGAGI in the germline V gene (reference sequence). Trimming removed 6 bases at V and 4 bases at J, with 12 bases between. In nucleotides, the CDR3 is TGTGCCAGCAGAGCAGGGCTGGGCTATGGCTACACCTTC. This encodes CASRAGLGYGYTF.

The genes are TRBV28 and TRBJ2-7; 9 positions match TRBD2. The V gene's germline CDR1 is MDHEN and CDR2 SYDVKM. V shed 5 bases and J 2 bases; nucleotides not matched to a gene: 10. The CDR3 is 16 residues long. CDR3 nucleotides: TGTGCCAGCAGTGCCTCAGGGACTAGCCTTGCCTACGAGCAGTACTTC. Translation: CASSASGTSLAYEQYF.

The chain uses TRBV14 and TRBJ1-6, with D possibly being TRBD1 (5 bases). V lost 4 bases and J 7 bases, leaving 23 bases between the germline ends. Germline V gene data show CDR1 as SGHDN and CDR2 as FVKESK. The CDR3 is made up of 18 amino acids. This chain's CDR3 is CASSPNTGPSGQNSPLHF. In nucleotides, the CDR3 is TGTGCCAGCAGCCCCAACACAGGTCCCTCGGGGCAAAATTCACCCCTCCACTTT. The full variable domain, with the rest looked up from reference TRBV14 and TRBJ1-6, is EAGVTQFPSHSVIEKGQTVTLRCDPISGHDNLYWYRRVMGKEIKFLLHFVKESKQDESGMPNNRFLAERTGGTYSTLKVQPAELEDSGVYFCASSPNTGPSGQNSPLHFGNGTRLTVT.